This entry lists 30 T cell receptor beta chains sequenced from one sample in a study of multiple sclerosis patients with progressive multifocal leukoencephalopathy. Sequencing was performed with immunoSEQ multiplex PCR; in TCRdb, only in-frame clones are kept and a portion is missing. Of tens of thousands of clones in the sample, just under 90% were seen once. The time point denotes: more than 5 months of natalizumab therapy. The source material was PBMCs, sampled from a patient treated with natalizumab. The receptor source for this set is a human donor with multiple sclerosis.

The gene calls are TRBV9 and TRBJ1-1, with D perhaps matching TRBD1 (6 bases). The CDR3 has 15 amino acids. Trimming took 3 bases from V and 5 from J, leaving 17 bases between them. Germline values: CDR1 SGDLS, CDR2 YYNGEE. The CDR3 DNA reads TGTGCCAGCAGCGCCCAAACCACAGGGAAGACTGAAGCTTTCTTT. It encodes CASSAQTTGKTEAFF.

The V call is TRBV9, the J call TRBJ2-3; D is unresolved. The CDR3 length is 14 residues. V was cut by 3 bases and J by 3 bases, with 11 bases left in between. Looked up from germline, CDR1 is SGDLS and CDR2 is YYNGEE. CDR3 in amino acids: CASSASRATDTQYF. The CDR3 nucleotides are TGTGCCAGCAGCGCGTCACGGGCTACAGATACGCAGTATTTT.

The chain uses TRBV21-1 and TRBJ1-2. TRBV21-1 is listed as a pseudogene. The length of the CDR3 is 12 residues. The CDR3 bases are TGTGCCAGCTACGGCCTAAACTATGGCTACACCTTC. Amino acid sequence: CASYGLNYGYTF.

The chain recombines TRBV7-2 with TRBJ2-7; unclear D gene. Trimming took off 4 bases at V and 4 bases at J, with 5 bases between the two ends. Germline CDR1 SGHTA, CDR2 FQGNSA. The CDR3 spans 11 residues. DNA for the CDR3: TGTGCCAGCAGCTACGAATACGAGCAGTACTTC. Protein: CASSYEYEQYF.

For the CDR3, the DNA is TGTGCCAGCAGCTTCGGTCCCTCGATGCTGAACACTGAAGCTTTCTTT. Encoded protein: CASSFGPSMLNTEAFF. The chain combines TRBV7-8 with TRBJ1-1; D is unresolved. Germline-derived CDR1 and CDR2 are SGHVS and FQNEAQ. This CDR3 is built from 16 residues. Between the trimmed V and J ends, which lost 3 bases and 0 bases, there was a span of 14 bases. The full variable domain, in which reference TRBV7-8 and TRBJ1-1 provide the parts outside the CDR3, is GAGVSQSPRYKVAKRGQDVALRCDPISGHVSLFWYQQALGQGPEFLTYFQNEAQLDKSGLPSDRFFAERPEGSVSTLKIQRTQQEDSAVYLCASSFGPSMLNTEAFFGQGTRLTVV.

V gene TRBV6-6 combines with J gene TRBJ1-3, with D perhaps TRBD1 (5 bases). The ends were cut back, 6 bases at V and 2 bases at J, with 17 bases in the middle. The CDR3 is 16 amino acids. The germline gives CDR1 MNHNY, CDR2 SVGAGI (reference sequence). This chain's CDR3 is CASRQGTGAPGNTIYF. The CDR3 DNA sequence: TGTGCCAGCAGGCAGGGCACAGGCGCCCCTGGAAACACCATATATTTT.

This clone came up once. V is TRBV4-3 and J is TRBJ2-4; possible D gene TRBD1, 5 bases. V was shortened by 0 bases and J by 16 bases, with 16 bases between the two germline ends. The CDR3 extends over 13 amino acids. Germline lookup yields CDR1 LGHNA and CDR2 YSLEER. This chain's CDR3 is CASSQDKYQGTYF. In nucleotides, the CDR3 is TGCGCCAGCAGCCAAGATAAATATCAGGGTACCTACTTC.

The J gene is TRBJ2-1, the V gene TRBV19, with D tentatively TRBD2 (5 bases). V was pared by 1 base and J by 10 bases, with 14 bases between. The CDR3 runs to 14 residues. Germline lookup yields CDR1 LNHDA and CDR2 SQIVND (reference sequence). This CDR3 reads CASSIGGQLREQFF. CDR3 in DNA: TGTGCCAGTAGTATAGGCGGGCAGCTCCGGGAGCAGTTCTTC.

The CDR3 protein is CASSVDKGAGNTIYF. The CDR3 coding sequence is TGTGCCAGCAGCGTAGATAAGGGAGCTGGAAACACCATATATTTT. This chain links TRBV9 with TRBJ1-3; D unclear. The V end lost 0 bases, the J end lost 2 bases, and 9 bases lay between the germline ends. CDR1 and CDR2 (germline): SGDLS, YYNGEE. This CDR3 region has 15 residues.

The chain couples TRBV19 to TRBJ2-1; possibly TRBD2 for D (5 bases). The CDR3 is made up of 11 amino acids. Trimming stripped 5 bases from V and 10 bases from J, with 9 bases between. Germline loops: CDR1 LNHDA, CDR2 SQIVND (reference sequence). The CDR3 bases are TGTGCCAGTAGTGGACTGCCCGAGCAGTTCTTC. Protein sequence: CASSGLPEQFF.

The rearrangement joins TRBV6-5 to TRBJ2-1; 7 bases match TRBD2. Germline V CDR1 and CDR2: MNHEY, SVGAGI. V lost 6 bases, J lost 8 bases, and 10 bases stayed unmatched. The CDR3 consists of 14 residues. The CDR3 reads CASSRDYWADEQFF. The CDR3 nucleotides read TGTGCCAGCAGCCGGGACTACTGGGCCGATGAGCAGTTCTTC.

The J gene is TRBJ1-1, the V gene TRBV12-5; tentatively, D is TRBD1 (5 bases). Germline V gene sequence: CDR1 LGHNT, CDR2 FRNRAP. The V and J ends lost 0 bases and 8 bases respectively, with 7 bases between them. The CDR3 spans 12 residues. CDR3 in amino acids: CASGLVRDEAFF. The CDR3 DNA sequence: TGTGCTAGTGGTTTGGTCCGGGACGAAGCTTTCTTT.

The genes are TRBV30 and TRBJ1-2; the match to TRBD1 covers 9 bases. V trimming: 0 bases; J trimming: 6 bases; junction bases outside the gene matches: 8. Germline CDR1 GTSNPN, CDR2 SVGIG (reference sequence). This CDR3 has 15 residues. This CDR3 is CAWSVALTGGDGYTF. The CDR3 nucleotides read TGTGCCTGGAGTGTAGCCCTGACAGGGGGAGATGGCTACACCTTC.

The J gene is TRBJ2-7, the V gene TRBV5-4, with 9 bases fitting TRBD1. Per the germline V gene, CDR1 is SGHNT and CDR2 is YYREEE (reference sequence). V gave up 1 base and J gave up 6 bases; unmatched junction bases: 5. The CDR3 spans 14 residues. DNA for the CDR3: TGTGCCAGCAGCTTGAGGACAGGGGACGGCGAGCAGTACTTC. It encodes CASSLRTGDGEQYF. Based on the CDR3 plus reference TRBV5-4 and TRBJ2-7, the full variable domain is ETGVTQSPTHLIKTRGQQVTLRCSSQSGHNTVSWYQQALGQGPQFIFQYYREEENGRGNFPPRFSGLQFPNYSSELNVNALELDDSALYLCASSLRTGDGEQYFGPGTRLTVT.

The chain has TRBV19 and TRBJ2-7, with D unclear. The V and J ends lost 1 base and 6 bases respectively, with 10 bases between them. Germline lookup yields CDR1 LNHDA and CDR2 SQIVND (reference sequence). This CDR3 contains 13 residues. CDR3 nucleotide sequence: TGTGCCAGTAGTATAGCCCCGGAGAGCGAGCAGTACTTC. Its protein product is CASSIAPESEQYF.

The chain uses TRBV5-1 and TRBJ2-2; TRBD2 aligns across 8 bases. The junction had 0 bases not matched to a gene; V was cut back by 0 bases and J by 5 bases. The CDR3 runs 14 residues. Per germline, CDR1 SGHRS and CDR2 YFSETQ. The CDR3 loop reads CASSLGGRTGELFF. CDR3 DNA sequence: TGCGCCAGCAGCTTGGGCGGGAGGACCGGGGAGCTGTTTTTT. Full variable domain (missing parts from reference TRBV5-1 and TRBJ2-2): KAGVTQTPRYLIKTRGQQVTLSCSPISGHRSVSWYQQTPGQGLQFLFEYFSETQRNKGNFPGRFSGRQFSNSRSEMNVSTLELGDSALYLCASSLGGRTGELFFGEGSRLTVL.

The chain couples TRBV7-2 to TRBJ2-7, with D perhaps TRBD2 (7 bases). The germline gives CDR1 SGHTA, CDR2 FQGNSA. The CDR3 loop spans 14 amino acids. V shed 2 bases and J shed 4 bases, with 12 bases lying between them. CDR3 sequence: CASSLIGGVYEQYF. The CDR3 DNA reads as TGTGCCAGCAGCTTAATAGGGGGGGTGTACGAGCAGTACTTC.

The CDR3 region has the DNA TGTGCCATCAGGCCGGACAGCGCGAATTCACCCCTCCACTTT. Its protein is CAIRPDSANSPLHF. The genes are TRBV10-3 and TRBJ1-6; D is possibly TRBD1 (6 bases). The germline V gene encodes CDR1 ENHRY and CDR2 SYGVKD. This CDR3 has 14 amino acids. The V and J ends lost 6 bases and 7 bases respectively, with 13 bases between them.

The genes are TRBV27 and TRBJ1-2; D may be TRBD1 (5 bases). Germline assignment: CDR1 MNHEY and CDR2 SMNVEV (reference sequence). Between the trimmed V and J ends, which lost 4 bases and 8 bases, there was a span of 14 bases. This CDR3 is 13 amino acids long. The DNA for the CDR3 is TGTGCCAGCAGTTGGGGGATAAAGGAAGGCTACACCTTC. Protein product: CASSWGIKEGYTF.

This sequence joins TRBV5-6 and TRBJ2-4; TRBD1 aligns across 7 bases. The ends lost 4 bases at V and 6 bases at J; junction bases unmatched: 7. The V gene's germline CDR1 is SGHDT and CDR2 YYEEEE. The CDR3 consists of 14 residues. CDR3 region: CASSLPGQLNIQYF. CDR3 coding DNA: TGTGCCAGCAGCCTACCGGGACAGTTAAACATTCAGTACTTC.

The chain couples TRBV28 to TRBJ1-1, with TRBD1 identical over 7 bases. The germline V gene encodes CDR1 MDHEN and CDR2 SYDVKM. This CDR3 has 14 residues. V trimming: 9 bases; J trimming: 0 bases; junction bases outside the gene matches: 7. DNA of the CDR3: TGTGCCAGTCAGCCAGGGGGGATGAACACTGAAGCTTTCTTT. Its translation is CASQPGGMNTEAFF.

V usage is TRBV6-5 and J usage is TRBJ2-7; no reliable D call. Germline V lookup: CDR1 MNHEY, CDR2 SVGAGI. This CDR3 comprises 12 residues. V was cut by 2 bases and J by 7 bases, with 9 bases left in between. The CDR3 coding sequence is TGTGCCAGCAGTTACGCGAACCGGGAGCAGTACTTC. Translation gives CASSYANREQYF.

The genes are TRBV11-2 and TRBJ2-7; no firm D call. Between the trimmed V and J ends, which lost 2 bases and 1 base, there was a span of 9 bases. The CDR3 is 14 amino acids. Per the germline V gene, CDR1 is SGHAT and CDR2 is FQNNGV. The CDR3 loop reads CASSLPISSYEQYF. Here the CDR3 DNA reads TGTGCCAGCAGCTTACCGATAAGTTCCTACGAGCAGTACTTC. The full variable domain, in which reference TRBV11-2 and TRBJ2-7 provide the parts outside the CDR3, is EAGVAQSPRYKIIEKRQSVAFWCNPISGHATLYWYQQILGQGPKLLIQFQNNGVVDDSQLPKDRFSAERLKGVDSTLKIQPAKLEDSAVYLCASSLPISSYEQYFGPGTRLTVT.

This clone was detected a few times. The V call is TRBV6-6, the J call TRBJ2-3; either TRBD1 or TRBD2 may supply D (5 bases each). Trimming left V 5 bases short and J 6 bases short, with 18 bases between. Per germline, CDR1 MNHNY and CDR2 SVGAGI (reference sequence). The CDR3 length is 15 residues. The CDR3 loop is CASSPSALGADTQYF. CDR3 sequence (DNA): TGTGCCAGCAGTCCCTCGGCCCTCGGGGCGGATACGCAGTATTTT.

The rearrangement uses TRBV2 and TRBJ1-1; tentative D call: TRBD1 (5 bases). This CDR3 has 15 amino acids. From germline, CDR1 is SNHLY and CDR2 FYNNEI. V gave up 3 bases and J gave up 1 base, with 12 bases separating them. The CDR3 DNA reads as TGTGCCAGCAGTGATTTGGGACCCAAGAACACTGAAGCTTTCTTT. Translation gives CASSDLGPKNTEAFF. The whole variable domain, filled in from reference TRBV2 and TRBJ1-1, reads EPEVTQTPSHQVTQMGQEVILRCVPISNHLYFYWYRQILGQKVEFLVSFYNNEISEKSEIFDDQFSVERPDGSNFTLKIRSTKLEDSAMYFCASSDLGPKNTEAFFGQGTRLTVV.

The chain couples TRBV14 to TRBJ2-3, with 10 bases fitting TRBD2. With 0 bases clipped from V and 10 bases from J, the junction kept 13 bases outside the gene matches. Per germline, CDR1 SGHDN and CDR2 FVKESK. CDR3 length: 17 amino acids. CDR3 protein: CASSQDLLAGARGAQYF. CDR3 sequence (DNA): TGTGCCAGCAGCCAAGACTTGCTAGCGGGGGCCCGGGGGGCGCAGTATTTT.

This chain links TRBV7-3 with TRBJ2-2; D is ambiguous. This CDR3 has 15 amino acids. Deletions cut 2 bases from V and 4 bases from J, with 11 bases between. Germline CDR1 SGHTA, CDR2 FQGTGA. CDR3: CASSLSSQSTGELFF. CDR3 nucleotides: TGTGCCAGCAGCTTATCTTCCCAGTCCACCGGGGAGCTGTTTTTT.

The CDR3 loop is CASSLMSGRYGYTF. In nucleotides, the CDR3 is TGTGCCAGCAGTTTAATGTCAGGGAGGTATGGCTACACCTTC. The genes are TRBV27 and TRBJ1-2; TRBD1 might be the D (5 bases). The CDR3 covers 14 residues. V was trimmed by 2 bases and J by 5 bases, leaving 12 bases between them. Germline lookup yields CDR1 MNHEY and CDR2 SMNVEV (reference sequence).

This clone appeared once. The chain uses TRBV7-2 and TRBJ2-2; 11 bases are a match to TRBD2. With 0 bases clipped from V and 4 bases from J, the junction kept 1 base outside the gene matches. CDR3 length: 16 amino acids. Germline V gene lookup returns CDR1 SGHTA and CDR2 FQGNSA. The CDR3 sequence: CASSLALAGGTGELFF. The CDR3 region has the DNA TGTGCCAGCAGCTTAGCGCTAGCGGGGGGCACCGGGGAGCTGTTTTTT.

This chain uses TRBV2 with TRBJ2-7, with 8 bases matching TRBD1. CDR3 size: 13 residues. CDR1 is SNHLY and CDR2 is FYNNEI in the germline V gene. J gave up 6 bases and V 3 bases, and 4 bases lay outside the gene matches. The CDR3 DNA follows: TGTGCCAGCAGTGAGGTGACAGGGGTCGAGCAGTACTTC. Translation: CASSEVTGVEQYF.